The following is a T cell receptor (beta chain) sequence with its context. No cognate antigen has been identified for it. Nothing much larger sits one base from this clone, and base qualities are not available. At one collaborating source in Seattle, patients were enrolled during active infection and were followed longitudinally through the course of disease. Whole blood was collected in K2EDTA tubes by collaborating institutions according to the institutions' own protocols. For TCRbeta analysis, collaborators shipped samples as frozen whole blood, isolated PBMCs, or DNA extracted from either of those sample types. TCRbeta CDR3 regions were amplified from genomic DNA using the immunoSEQ Assay, a bias-controlled multiplex PCR. In the source study's methods: The number of nucleated cells in each sample was estimated by amplification of reference gene primers within the assay. To quantify the absolute abundance of each unique TCRbeta CDR3 rearrangement, sequence reads were collapsed and filtered. For each sample, productive Simpson clonality was calculated as the square root of Simpson's diversity index across productive rearrangements. Here the immuneACCESS table is served through TCRdb, limited to in-frame sequences with V and J called. Missing clones are a known gap in these copies; in checked studies unresolved V genes cover under half, and the rest lacks a known reason. V and J calls and clone size are those listed in that table; D and trimming were worked out from the DNA. The sample table contains fewer than 200,000 clones; only one count was recorded for 85% to 90% of them. Approximately 12% of the sample rests with the top ten.

The record originates from a study of blood T cell repertoires in COVID-19 (dated by TCRdb to the early 2020s). Some background on the complete study: Collaborator samples came from the United States, Italy and Spain and covered acute and convalescent phases of COVID-19. Where available, HLA class I and class II types were obtained from metadata supplied by the sample provider rather than from assay-based typing. The material from the prospective study consisted of cDNA or gDNA derived from T cells, B-cell-depleted T cells, or PBMCs. The dataset comprised deeply sampled blood TCRbeta repertoires from subjects exposed to, actively infected with, or recovered from COVID-19. A de-identified subject ID, COVID-19 status, age in years and sex were almost always included in the sample metadata. Samples came from the ongoing ImmuneRACE study (first 160 participants) plus 1,254 subjects from 6 global collaborators. A freely available public database, intended as a resource for researchers studying the immune response to SARS-CoV-2, is where the repertoires were released.

The study at large found these results: The amount of clinical and demographic metadata varied by source and participant and was provided uncurated.

Trimming leaves V shorter by 7 bases and J shorter by 4 bases, with the junction holding 10 bases beyond the gene matches. CDR3 length: 15 amino acids, cysteine to phenylalanine. Of the read, only the CDR3 DNA is kept; its 45 bases are in frame from base 1. CDR1 and CDR2, per the germline V gene, are SQVTM and ANQGSEA. The TCR comes from a woman in her 70s with COVID-19, enrolled during active disease. This receptor chain uses TRBV29-1 and TRBJ1-5, and TRBD1 aligns with 10 junction nucleotides. The sequenced material came from peripheral blood. The CDR3: CSALTGTGENQPQHF. The DNA is as follows: TGCAGCGCCTTGACCGGGACAGGGGAGAATCAGCCCCAGCATTTT.